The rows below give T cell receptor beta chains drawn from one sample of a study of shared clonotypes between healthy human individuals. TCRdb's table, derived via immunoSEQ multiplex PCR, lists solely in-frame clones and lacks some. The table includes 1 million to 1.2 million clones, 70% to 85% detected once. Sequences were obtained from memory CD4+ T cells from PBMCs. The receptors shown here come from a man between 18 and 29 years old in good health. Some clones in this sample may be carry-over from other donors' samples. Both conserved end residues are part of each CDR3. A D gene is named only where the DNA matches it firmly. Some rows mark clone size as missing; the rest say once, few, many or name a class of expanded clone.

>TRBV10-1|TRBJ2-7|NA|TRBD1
CASSPGDREHEQYF
TGCGCCAGCTCCCCAGGGGACAGGGAACACGAGCAGTACTTC
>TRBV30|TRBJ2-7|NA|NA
CAWSVRQGSYEQYF
TGTGCCTGGAGTGTACGGCAGGGGTCCTACGAGCAGTACTTC
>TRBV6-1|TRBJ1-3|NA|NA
CASSEVGGSGNTIYF
TGTGCCAGCAGTGAAGTAGGGGGTTCCGGAAACACCATATATTTT
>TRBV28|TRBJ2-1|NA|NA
CASSPHNEQFF
TGTGCCAGCAGCCCCCACAATGAGCAGTTCTTC
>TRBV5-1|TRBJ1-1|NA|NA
CASSLVQGSEAFF
TGCGCCAGCAGCTTGGTGCAGGGCTCTGAAGCTTTCTTT
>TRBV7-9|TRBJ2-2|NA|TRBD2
CASRLKAGRVGELFF
TGTGCCAGTCGCTTAAAAGCGGGACGAGTCGGGGAGCTGTTTTTT
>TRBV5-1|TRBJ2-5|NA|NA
CASSFYAETQYF
TGCGCCAGCAGCTTCTATGCAGAGACCCAGTACTTC
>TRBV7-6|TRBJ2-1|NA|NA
CASSLLAKGEQFF
TGTGCCAGCAGCTTACTAGCGAAAGGTGAGCAGTTCTTC
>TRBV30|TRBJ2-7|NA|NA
CAWGAGDYEQYF
TGTGCCTGGGGCGCTGGGGACTACGAGCAGTACTTC
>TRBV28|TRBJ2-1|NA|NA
CASSFIPSYNEQFF
TGTGCCAGCAGTTTCATCCCCTCCTACAATGAGCAGTTCTTC
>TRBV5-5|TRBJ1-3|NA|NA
CASSLAGASSGNTIYF
TGTGCCAGCAGCTTGGCTGGGGCCAGCTCTGGAAACACCATATATTTT
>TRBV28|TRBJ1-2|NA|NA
CASSLGRFGGFYGYTF
TGTGCCAGCAGTTTAGGTCGGTTCGGGGGGTTTTATGGCTACACCTTC
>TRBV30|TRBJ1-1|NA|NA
CAWSVGRATEAFF
TGTGCCTGGAGTGTTGGCAGGGCGACTGAAGCTTTCTTT
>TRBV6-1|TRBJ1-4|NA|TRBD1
CASSTDRGEKLFF
TGTGCCAGCAGTACGGACAGGGGTGAAAAACTGTTTTTT
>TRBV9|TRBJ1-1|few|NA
CASSVGGWANTEAFF
TGTGCCAGCAGCGTAGGCGGATGGGCGAACACTGAAGCTTTCTTT
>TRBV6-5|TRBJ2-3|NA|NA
CASSLTGSDTQYF
TGTGCCAGCAGCTTGACGGGATCAGATACGCAGTATTTT
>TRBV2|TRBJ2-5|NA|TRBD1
CASSRQGAPGETQYF
TGTGCCAGCAGTAGACAGGGGGCGCCTGGGGAGACCCAGTACTTC
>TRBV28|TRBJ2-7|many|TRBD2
CASSPTSGYEQYF
TGTGCCAGCAGTCCCACTAGCGGGTACGAGCAGTACTTC
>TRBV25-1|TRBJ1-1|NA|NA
CASSRAGMNTEAFF
TGTGCCAGCAGTCGGGCGGGGATGAACACTGAAGCTTTCTTT
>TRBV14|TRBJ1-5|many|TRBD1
CASRRDRDHQPQHF
TGTGCCAGCAGGCGGGACAGGGATCATCAGCCCCAGCATTTT
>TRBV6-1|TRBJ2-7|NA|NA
CASTRRARESYEQYF
TGTGCCAGCACCCGGCGGGCCCGGGAGTCCTACGAGCAGTACTTC
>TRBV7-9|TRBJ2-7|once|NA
CASSRDTGVDGGQYF
TGTGCCAGCAGCAGGGATACGGGAGTGGACGGAGGGCAGTACTTC
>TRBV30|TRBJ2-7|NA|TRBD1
CAWSAKRGLISEQYF
TGTGCCTGGAGTGCGAAAAGGGGGCTCATTTCCGAGCAGTACTTC
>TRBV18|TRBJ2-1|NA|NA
CASSPSTYNEQFF
TGTGCCAGCTCACCCTCTACCTACAATGAGCAGTTCTTC
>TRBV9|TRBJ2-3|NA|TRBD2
CASSASLSGSGTDTQYF
TGTGCCAGCAGCGCCTCCTTAAGCGGGAGTGGAACAGATACGCAGTATTTT
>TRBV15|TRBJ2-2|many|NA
CATSRDGPTGNTGELFF
TGTGCCACCAGCAGAGATGGCCCCACAGGGAACACCGGGGAGCTGTTTTTT
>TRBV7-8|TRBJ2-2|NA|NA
CASRVTGELFF
TGTGCCAGCCGAGTAACCGGGGAGCTGTTTTTT
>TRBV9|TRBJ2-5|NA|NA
CASNLGDTQETQYF
TGTGCCAGCAACCTCGGGGACACCCAAGAGACCCAGTACTTC
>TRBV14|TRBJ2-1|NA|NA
CASSPNSPFSYNEQFF
TGTGCCAGCAGCCCAAATAGTCCGTTCTCCTACAATGAGCAGTTCTTC
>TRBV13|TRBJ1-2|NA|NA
CASSREYGYTF
TGTGCCAGCAGCCGCGAGTATGGCTACACCTTC
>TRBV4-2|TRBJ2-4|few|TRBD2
CASSQEIEREGDIQYF
TGTGCCAGCAGCCAAGAGATCGAGCGGGAGGGAGACATTCAGTACTTC
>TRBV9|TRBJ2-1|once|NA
CASSPDGGGQFF
TGTGCCAGCAGCCCAGACGGGGGCGGGCAGTTCTTC
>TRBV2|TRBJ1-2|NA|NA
CASSEAGPRGGLGYTF
TGTGCCAGCAGTGAAGCTGGGCCCCGGGGGGGCTTGGGCTACACCTTC
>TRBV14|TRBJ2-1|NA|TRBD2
CASSPQRGVGYNEQFF
TGTGCCAGCAGCCCCCAGCGGGGAGTGGGTTACAATGAGCAGTTCTTC
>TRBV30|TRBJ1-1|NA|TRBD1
CAWKDRDTEAFF
TGTGCCTGGAAGGACAGGGACACTGAAGCTTTCTTT
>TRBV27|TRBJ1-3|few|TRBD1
CASSGDREASGNTIYF
TGTGCCAGCAGTGGGGACAGGGAAGCCTCTGGAAACACCATATATTTT
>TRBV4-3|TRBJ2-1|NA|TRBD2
CASSQTSGRDEQFF
TGCGCCAGCAGCCAAACCAGCGGGAGGGATGAGCAGTTCTTC
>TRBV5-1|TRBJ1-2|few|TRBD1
CASSLWTGVGYTF
TGCGCCAGCAGCTTGTGGACAGGGGTAGGCTACACCTTC
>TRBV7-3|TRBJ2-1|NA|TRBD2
CASSLQAGLLQNEQFF
TGTGCCAGCAGCTTACAAGCGGGACTTTTACAGAATGAGCAGTTCTTC
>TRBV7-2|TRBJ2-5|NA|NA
CASSSFPRGRETQYF
TGTGCCAGCAGCTCATTCCCGCGGGGTCGAGAGACCCAGTACTTC
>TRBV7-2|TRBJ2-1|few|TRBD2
CASSLSLAGGSYNEQFF
TGTGCCAGCAGCTTATCGCTAGCGGGAGGGTCCTACAATGAGCAGTTCTTC
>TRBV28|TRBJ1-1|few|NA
CASYRERAFF
TGTGCCAGTTATCGGGAACGGGCTTTCTTT
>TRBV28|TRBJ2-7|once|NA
CASRIGAAGYPYEQYF
TGTGCCAGCCGAATTGGGGCAGCAGGCTACCCCTACGAGCAGTACTTC
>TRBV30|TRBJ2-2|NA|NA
CAWSVLGGRPNTGELFF
TGTGCCTGGAGTGTACTAGGAGGCCGTCCGAACACCGGGGAGCTGTTTTTT
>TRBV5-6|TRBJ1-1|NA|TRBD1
CASSTGQTTEAFF
TGTGCCAGCAGCACGGGACAGACCACTGAAGCTTTCTTT
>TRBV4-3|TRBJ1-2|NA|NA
CASSQDTQGIVGGYTF
TGCGCCAGCAGCCAAGATACCCAGGGCATAGTTGGTGGCTACACCTTC
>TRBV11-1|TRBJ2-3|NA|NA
CASSQGPDTQYF
TGTGCCAGCAGCCAGGGCCCAGATACGCAGTATTTT
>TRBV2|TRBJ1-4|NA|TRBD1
CAGGTAPNEKLFF
TGTGCCGGGGGGACAGCCCCGAATGAAAAACTGTTTTTT
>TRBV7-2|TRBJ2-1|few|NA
CASSGYWAEASLEQFF
TGTGCCAGCAGCGGGTACTGGGCGGAGGCCTCACTTGAGCAGTTCTTC